The 17 T cell receptor beta chains below all came from one sample that was sequenced in a study of response to subunit inactivated influenza vaccine. TCRdb re-called the RT-PCR reads with MiXCR, one entry per CDR3 protein. Found here are fewer than 750,000 distinct CDR3 sequences, 12% to 15% of them singletons; the top ten hold roughly 11%. This specimen was PBMCs from blood, taken 11 to 12 days after vaccination. The receptor source for this set is a man aged 45-60 years who received an inactivated influenza vaccine.

As regards this clonotype: Just one base apart from a much larger clone, this may be a read error. This chain connects TRBV3-1 to TRBJ2-3; TRBD2 is a possible D gene (7 bases). The CDR3 totals 17 residues. Germline lookup yields CDR1 LGHDT and CDR2 YNNKEL (reference sequence). CDR3 sequence reads: CVSSQDFGGLNTDTQYF. CDR3 sequence (DNA): TGTGTCAGCAGCCAAGATTTCGGGGGGCTCAACACAGATACGCAGTATTTT.

V is TRBV19 and J is TRBJ2-3, with no clear D. Germline loops: CDR1 LNHDA, CDR2 SQIVND (reference sequence). This CDR3 has 18 amino acids. The germline V and J ends were trimmed by 6 bases and 2 bases, with 24 bases remaining between them. CDR3 nucleotide sequence: TGTGCCAGTAGCCCGGACCATTTTAGACCCGAGTACACAGATACGCAGTATTTT. Encoded protein: CASSPDHFRPEYTDTQYF.

This clonotype was recorded a few times. V usage is TRBV7-2 and J usage is TRBJ2-5, with 8 bases that match TRBD2. With 1 base clipped from V and 4 bases from J, the junction kept 11 bases outside the gene matches. Germline values: CDR1 SGHTA, CDR2 FQGNSA. This CDR3 is 17 amino acids long. Here the CDR3 reads CASSLGRASGLGETQYF. The CDR3 DNA is TGTGCCAGCAGCTTAGGGAGGGCTAGCGGGCTAGGAGAGACCCAGTACTTC.

This clonotype was observed a few times. The chain is built from TRBV15 and TRBJ2-1; 8 positions agree with TRBD1. Germline values: CDR1 LNHNV, CDR2 YYDKDF (reference sequence). The CDR3 has 18 residues. V lost 0 bases, J lost 11 bases, and 18 bases stayed unmatched. The CDR3 reads CATSRDRGSPWTGTQQFF. The CDR3 DNA follows: TGTGCCACCAGCAGAGATCGGGGTTCTCCCTGGACAGGGACGCAGCAGTTCTTC.

This clonotype was seen a handful of times. V usage is TRBV4-1 and J usage is TRBJ2-5, with unresolved D. The CDR3 is 13 residues long. In germline, CDR1 is MGHRA, CDR2 YSYEKL. Trimming took 4 bases from V and 5 from J, leaving 11 bases between them. The DNA for the CDR3 is TGCGCCAGCAGCCGACTGCCTTTGGAGACCCAGTACTTC. Its protein product is CASSRLPLETQYF.

This clonotype turned up a few times. This chain joins TRBV15 and TRBJ2-1; 14 nucleotides line up with TRBD2. The CDR3 runs 19 residues. The V segment lost 0 bases and the J segment 3 bases; nucleotides outside the gene matches: 7. CDR1 LNHNV and CDR2 YYDKDF come from the germline V gene (reference sequence). CDR3 DNA: TGTGCCACCAGCAGAGAGGGCCCTGGGACTAGCGGGAGCTACAATGAGCAGTTCTTC. Its protein product is CATSREGPGTSGSYNEQFF.

This clonotype was seen repeatedly, ten times or more. The V gene is TRBV6-1, the J gene TRBJ2-1, with 11 bases that match TRBD2. V was pared by 2 bases and J by 4 bases, with 19 bases of the junction left unmatched. The CDR3 is made up of 21 amino acids. CDR1 is MNHNS and CDR2 is SASEGT in the germline V gene. CDR3 sequence: CASSESGFAGELAGEYNEQFF. The CDR3 DNA reads as TGTGCCAGCAGTGAATCAGGTTTCGCAGGGGAACTAGCGGGAGAATACAATGAGCAGTTCTTC.

The chain uses TRBV18 and TRBJ2-5; D is undetermined. Germline V lookup: CDR1 KGHSH, CDR2 LQKENI. V lost 4 bases to trimming and J lost 1 base, with 7 bases between them. The CDR3 runs to 13 residues. The CDR3 nucleotides read TGTGCCAGCTCACAAAACCCCCAAGAGACCCAGTACTTC. It is translated as CASSQNPQETQYF.

This clonotype was seen a few times. The chain is built from TRBV10-1 and TRBJ2-2; D may be TRBD2 (5 bases). Germline V CDR1 and CDR2: WNHNN, SYGVQD (reference sequence). The CDR3 sequence is 13 residues long. Trimming left V 4 bases short and J 6 bases short, with 9 bases between. The CDR3 DNA is TGCGCCAGCAGTGTCCAAGCGGCCGGGGAGCTGTTTTTT. Translating it yields CASSVQAAGELFF.

This clonotype was recorded at least ten times. The chain uses TRBV6-1 and TRBJ1-1; 11 positions agree with TRBD1. CDR1 and CDR2 from the germline V gene are MNHNS and SASEGT. The CDR3 is 15 amino acids. Trimming cost V 8 bases and J 2 bases; bases outside gene matches: 7. The CDR3 DNA reads as TGTGCCAGCGTGGCCCGGACAGGGGGCAACACTGAAGCTTTCTTT. Its protein is CASVARTGGNTEAFF.

Only a few counts were recorded for this clonotype. The CDR3 protein is CASSQGGHTTNEKLFF. DNA of the CDR3: TGTGCCAGCAGCCAAGGAGGGCATACAACTAATGAAAAACTGTTTTTT. V is TRBV3-1 and J is TRBJ1-4; no clear D gene. The germline V gene encodes CDR1 LGHDT and CDR2 YNNKEL (reference sequence). This CDR3 contains 16 residues. Deletions cut 1 base from V and 0 bases from J, with 9 bases between.

The chain links TRBV12-3 or TRBV12-4 to TRBJ1-1; the match to TRBD1 covers 7 bases. The CDR3 contains 15 residues. Unmatched junction bases numbered 12, after V lost 6 bases and J lost 5 bases. CDR3 DNA sequence: TGTGCCAGCAGAGCCCCCGACAGGGATATAACTGAAGCTTTCTTT. Amino acids: CASRAPDRDITEAFF.

The V call is TRBV7-2, the J call TRBJ2-7; the match to TRBD2 covers 8 bases. Per germline, CDR1 SGHTA and CDR2 FQGNSA. The CDR3 totals 15 residues. V shed 0 bases and J 4 bases; nucleotides not matched to a gene: 5. CDR3 bases: TGTGCCAGCAGCTTAGCTAGCGGGACGGGGTACGAGCAGTACTTC. Its translation is CASSLASGTGYEQYF.

The genes are TRBV7-3 and TRBJ2-1; D is uncertain. Germline V gene sequence: CDR1 SGHTA, CDR2 FQGTGA. V lost 2 bases and J 4 bases, leaving 9 bases between the germline ends. This CDR3 region has 14 residues. CDR3 nucleotides: TGTGCCAGCAGCTTAGGAGTGGATTACAATGAGCAGTTCTTC. Protein product: CASSLGVDYNEQFF.

The chain recombines TRBV4-3 with TRBJ2-7, with TRBD2 matching over 8 bases. Losses at the gene ends were 1 base for V and 6 bases for J; bases not matched to a gene: 11. The germline CDR1 and CDR2 sequences are LGHNA and YSLEER. The CDR3 consists of 16 residues. The CDR3 DNA sequence: TGCGCCAGCAGCCAAGTTGTTAGCGGGGAGGCCGGCGAGCAGTACTTC. Translating gives CASSQVVSGEAGEQYF.

The V gene is TRBV29-1, the J gene TRBJ1-5; D gene ambiguous. V dropped 5 bases and J dropped 0 bases, with 8 bases sitting between them. Germline CDR1 SQVTM, CDR2 ANQGSEA. The CDR3 extends over 13 amino acids. DNA of the CDR3: TGCAGCGTTTCAGAGAATAGCAATCAGCCCCAGCATTTT. Translation gives CSVSENSNQPQHF. Based on the CDR3 plus reference TRBV29-1 and TRBJ1-5, the full variable domain is SAVISQKPSRDICQRGTSLTIQCQVDSQVTMMFWYRQQPGQSLTLIATANQGSEATYESGFVIDKFPISRPNLTFSTLTVSNMSPEDSSIYLCSVSENSNQPQHFGDGTRLSIL.

The sample holds a few counts of this clonotype. The chain combines TRBV9 with TRBJ2-2; 14 bases match TRBD2. The trim removed 3 bases at V and 6 bases at J, leaving 7 bases unmatched. Germline CDR1 SGDLS, CDR2 YYNGEE. CDR3 length: 17 amino acids. The CDR3 DNA follows: TGTGCCAGCAGCGCCAGACTAGCGGGAGGGCCGTCCGGGGAGCTGTTTTTT. It codes for CASSARLAGGPSGELFF.